These 23 T cell receptor beta chains were sequenced from one sample in a study of T cell repertoires in cytomegalovirus infection (dated by TCRdb to about 2019). TCRdb names Illumina HiSeq 1500 as the instrument used. Starting from the raw public reads, TCRdb applied fastp trimming at Q25, assembled clones with MiXCR and retained in-frame beta chains. Each entry merges the rows of one CDR3 protein and shows their most common DNA and genes. The sample has tens of thousands of distinct CDR3 sequences on record, 21% of them singletons. Around nine tenths of the sample lies in the top ten. Taken with the paper, the label for treatment or condition translates to: in vitro stimulation with specific CMV peptide epitopes to enrich CMV-specific T cells. What these receptors recognize is not known. Sequences were derived from CD8+ T cells from cultured PBMCs, sampled from culture after CMV antigen stimulation. These receptors were taken from a human donor in good health (CMV status not recorded). Some clones in this sample may be carry-over from other donors' samples.

This clonotype came up a few times. The chain is built from TRBV7-9 and TRBJ2-7; a weak D match, TRBD2 (6 bases). CDR3 size: 14 residues. The V end lost 2 bases, the J end lost 2 bases, and 10 bases lay between the germline ends. The germline V gene encodes CDR1 SEHNR and CDR2 FQNEAQ (reference sequence). CDR3 nucleotide sequence: TGTGCCAGCAGCTTAATAGCGGACCCCTACGAGCAGTACTTC. Its protein is CASSLIADPYEQYF.

This chain links TRBV7-9 with TRBJ2-1; D is ambiguous. The CDR3 sequence is 12 residues long. Deletions cut 3 bases from V and 7 bases from J, with 7 bases between. The germline CDR1 and CDR2 sequences are SEHNR and FQNEAQ (reference sequence). Written as DNA, the CDR3 is TGTGCCAGCAGCTTGGTGGGGAATGAGCAGTTCTTC. Its protein is CASSLVGNEQFF. The full variable domain, completed using reference TRBV7-9 and TRBJ2-1, is DTGVSQNPRHKITKRGQNVTFRCDPISEHNRLYWYRQTLGQGPEFLTYFQNEAQLEKSRLLSDRFSAERPKGSFSTLEIQRTEQGDSAMYLCASSLVGNEQFFGPGTRLTVL.

The V gene is TRBV10-3, the J gene TRBJ1-2; D may be TRBD1 (5 bases). The germline V gene has CDR1 ENHRY and CDR2 SYGVKD. V was clipped by 0 bases and J by 3 bases, with 11 bases between them. This CDR3 is built from 15 residues. This CDR3 is CAISESAQGHYGYTF. CDR3 bases: TGTGCCATCAGTGAGTCGGCTCAGGGACACTATGGCTACACCTTC.

This clonotype showed up just a few times. The chain has TRBV7-3 and TRBJ2-3; unclear D gene. V lost 1 base, J lost 4 bases, and 6 bases lay in between. Germline V lookup: CDR1 SGHTA, CDR2 FQGTGA. The CDR3 length is 13 residues. CDR3 protein: CASSLKVSDTQYF. In DNA form, the CDR3 reads TGTGCCAGCAGCTTAAAGGTTTCAGATACGCAGTATTTT.

This sequence joins TRBV27 and TRBJ2-1, with 8 bases identical to TRBD2. The ends lost 5 bases at V and 7 bases at J; junction bases unmatched: 10. This CDR3 region has 15 residues. CDR1 is MNHEY, CDR2 SMNVEV, per germline (reference sequence). CDR3 sequence (DNA): TGTGCCAGCAGTCAATCCCTAGCGGGTACGAATGAGCAGTTCTTC. As protein: CASSQSLAGTNEQFF.

A few counts support this clonotype. The rearrangement links TRBV11-2 to TRBJ1-1; 9 positions agree with TRBD1. V gave up 0 bases and J gave up 1 base; unmatched junction bases: 3. Per germline, CDR1 SGHAT and CDR2 FQNNGV. This CDR3 has 16 residues. DNA of the CDR3: TGTGCCAGCAGCTTAGACAAGGACAGGGGGAACACTGAAGCTTTCTTT. It specifies CASSLDKDRGNTEAFF.

The rearrangement links TRBV19 to TRBJ2-2; perhaps TRBD1 as D (6 bases). CDR3 length: 14 residues. Trimming shortened V by 6 bases and J by 2 bases, and 10 bases separated the two germline ends. Germline CDR1 is LNHDA and CDR2 is SQIVND (reference sequence). The CDR3 nucleotides read TGTGCCAGTAGGTGGACAGATAACACCGGGGAGCTGTTTTTT. Translated, it gives CASRWTDNTGELFF. The full variable domain, rest sourced from reference TRBV19 and TRBJ2-2, is DGGITQSPKYLFRKEGQNVTLSCEQNLNHDAMYWYRQDPGQGLRLIYYSQIVNDFQKGDIAEGYSVSREKKESFPLTVTSAQKNPTAFYLCASRWTDNTGELFFGEGSRLTVL.

This clonotype was seen more than once but under ten times. This rearrangement joins TRBV7-2 to TRBJ1-2; maybe TRBD1 (6 bases). Germline V gene lookup returns CDR1 SGHTA and CDR2 FQGNSA. V was trimmed by 1 base and J by 4 bases, leaving 22 bases between them. The CDR3 totals 18 residues. In DNA, the CDR3 is TGTGCCAGCAGCTTAGACGGGACTGGGGGCTGGAGAACCTATGGCTACACCTTC. Protein sequence: CASSLDGTGGWRTYGYTF.

This clonotype showed up just a few times. V and J are TRBV28 and TRBJ2-7, with 9 positions matching TRBD1. The CDR3 is made up of 17 amino acids. Germline CDR1 reads MDHEN; CDR2 reads SYDVKM. Trimming removed 3 bases from V and 0 bases from J; junction bases left unmatched: 9. In nucleotides, the CDR3 is TGTGCCAGCAGTTTTCGGACAGGGGAATCGAGCTCCTACGAGCAGTACTTC. Translated, it gives CASSFRTGESSSYEQYF.

The rearrangement uses TRBV6-5 and TRBJ2-1, with 11 nucleotides matching TRBD1. There are 15 residues in the CDR3. Germline CDR1 and CDR2: MNHEY and SVGAGI. The trim removed 6 bases at V and 5 bases at J, leaving 6 bases unmatched. The CDR3 reads CASRRTGGFDNEQFF. CDR3 nucleotide sequence: TGTGCCAGCAGGCGGACAGGGGGCTTTGACAATGAGCAGTTCTTC.

In DNA form, the CDR3 reads TGTGCCAGCAGCCTAGCGGGAGAGACAGATACGCAGTATTTT. The encoded protein is CASSLAGETDTQYF. The chain couples TRBV12-3 or TRBV12-4 to TRBJ2-3; TRBD2 matches at 10 bases. CDR3 length equals 14 residues. V trimming: 6 bases; J trimming: 3 bases; junction bases outside the gene matches: 3.

This clonotype occurred a few times. The chain recombines TRBV27 with TRBJ2-5; no clear D gene. Germline loops: CDR1 MNHEY, CDR2 SMNVEV (reference sequence). Deletions cut 3 bases from V and 5 bases from J, with 13 bases between. This CDR3 is 14 amino acids long. In DNA form, the CDR3 reads TGTGCCAGCAGTTTCCGTCCCTTCGCGGAGACCCAGTACTTC. It codes for CASSFRPFAETQYF.

This clonotype was seen only a few times. The V call is TRBV7-2, the J call TRBJ1-5; D gene uncertain. V was cut by 1 base and J by 1 base, with 8 bases left in between. Germline-derived CDR1 and CDR2 are SGHTA and FQGNSA. The CDR3 consists of 15 residues. The CDR3 spells CASSLGTASNQPQHF. CDR3 bases: TGTGCCAGCAGCTTAGGAACAGCCAGCAATCAGCCCCAGCATTTT.

In its sample, this clonotype was seen a few times. The rearrangement joins TRBV12-3 or TRBV12-4 to TRBJ1-5; 7 bases are shared with TRBD1. V trimming: 5 bases; J trimming: 0 bases; junction bases outside the gene matches: 4. The CDR3 is made up of 15 amino acids. The CDR3: CASSPRTGSNQPQHF. The CDR3 nucleotides are TGTGCCAGCAGTCCCCGGACAGGTAGCAATCAGCCCCAGCATTTT.

In this sample, this clonotype turned up a few times. J is TRBJ1-4 and V is TRBV20-1; 7 positions agree with TRBD1. Germline CDR1 and CDR2: DFQATT and SNEGSKA (reference sequence). This CDR3 contains 16 residues. Trimming cost V 4 bases and J 4 bases; bases outside gene matches: 12. The CDR3 sequence: CSAKARGTENNEKLFF. For the CDR3, the DNA is TGCAGTGCTAAGGCTCGGGGGACAGAGAATAATGAAAAACTGTTTTTT.

The chain has TRBV7-2 and TRBJ1-6; D may be TRBD1 (5 bases). Germline V gives CDR1 SGHTA, CDR2 FQGNSA. The CDR3 covers 17 residues. Trimming stripped 5 bases from V and 0 bases from J, with 14 bases between. CDR3 residues: CASSPGTYSSYNSPLHF. The DNA of the CDR3 is TGTGCCAGCAGCCCTGGGACGTACAGCTCCTATAATTCACCCCTCCACTTT.

CDR3 bases: TGTGCCAGCAGTTACCGCAGCTACACCGGGGAGCTGTTTTTT. Encoded protein: CASSYRSYTGELFF. The rearrangement joins TRBV6-2 or TRBV6-3 to TRBJ2-2; the D is unclear. The CDR3 sequence is 14 residues long. Trimming pared 2 bases from V and 3 bases from J, leaving 7 bases between. Looked up from germline, CDR1 is MNHEY and CDR2 is SVGEGT.

The genes are TRBV18 and TRBJ2-7, with a possible D match to TRBD1 (6 bases). Germline V gene lookup returns CDR1 KGHSH and CDR2 LQKENI. V was trimmed by 6 bases and J by 2 bases, leaving 11 bases between them. The CDR3 has 13 amino acids. CDR3 sequence: CASSHRDTYEQYF. DNA of the CDR3: TGTGCCAGCTCCCACAGGGATACCTACGAGCAGTACTTC. The whole variable domain, filled in from reference TRBV18 and TRBJ2-7, reads NAGVMQNPRHLVRRRGQEARLRCSPMKGHSHVYWYRQLPEEGLKFMVYLQKENIIDESGMPKERFSAEFPKEGPSILRIQQVVRGDSAAYFCASSHRDTYEQYFGPGTRLTVT.

This clonotype was picked up a small number of times. The chain carries TRBV6-5 and TRBJ1-1; D gene ambiguous. Per germline, CDR1 MNHEY and CDR2 SVGAGI. Trimming took off 8 bases at V and 0 bases at J, with 7 bases between the two ends. The CDR3 is 12 amino acids. In nucleotides, the CDR3 is TGTGCCAGCGGGTTCGTGAACACTGAAGCTTTCTTT. As protein: CASGFVNTEAFF.

This chain links TRBV7-6 with TRBJ2-1; 10 bases align to TRBD2. Per germline, CDR1 SGHVS and CDR2 FNYEAQ. The V segment lost 4 bases and the J segment 9 bases; nucleotides outside the gene matches: 9. This CDR3 is 15 amino acids long. Here the CDR3 DNA reads TGTGCCAGCAGCTACTCAGCGGGAGGGCCGGGTGAGCAGTTCTTC. Protein sequence: CASSYSAGGPGEQFF.

The rearrangement uses TRBV4-2 and TRBJ1-2, with unresolved D. Germline-derived CDR1 and CDR2 are LGHNA and YNFKEQ. The length of the CDR3 is 19 residues. The V end lost 0 bases, the J end lost 5 bases, and 25 bases lay between the germline ends. For the CDR3, the DNA is TGTGCCAGCAGCCAAGATCCCTCTTCATCCGGGAGCCTACTGTATGGCTACACCTTC. As protein: CASSQDPSSSGSLLYGYTF.

The chain employs TRBV7-9 and TRBJ1-1; D call uncertain. The V and J ends lost 5 bases and 2 bases respectively, with 18 bases between them. This CDR3 spans 16 amino acids. Per the germline V gene, CDR1 is SEHNR and CDR2 is FQNEAQ (reference sequence). The DNA of the CDR3 is TGTGCCAGCAGCAGTACCGCCGGATCGGTTAACACTGAAGCTTTCTTT. This encodes CASSSTAGSVNTEAFF.

This chain links TRBV4-1 with TRBJ1-1; D is ambiguous. Per germline, CDR1 MGHRA and CDR2 YSYEKL. CDR3 length: 15 amino acids. Trimming shortened V by 1 base and J by 1 base, and 10 bases separated the two germline ends. CDR3 DNA: TGCGCCAGCAGCCAAGCTGGGCTCCCGAACACTGAAGCTTTCTTT. This translates into CASSQAGLPNTEAFF.